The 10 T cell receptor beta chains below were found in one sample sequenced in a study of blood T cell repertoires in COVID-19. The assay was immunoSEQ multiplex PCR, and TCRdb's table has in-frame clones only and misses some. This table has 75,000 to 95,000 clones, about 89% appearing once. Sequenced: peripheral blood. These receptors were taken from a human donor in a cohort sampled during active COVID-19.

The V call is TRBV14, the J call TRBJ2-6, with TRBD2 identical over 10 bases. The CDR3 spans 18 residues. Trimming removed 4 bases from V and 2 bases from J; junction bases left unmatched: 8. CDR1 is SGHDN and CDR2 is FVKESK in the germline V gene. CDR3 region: CASSRIAGGPPGANVLTF. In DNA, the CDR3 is TGTGCCAGCAGCCGTATAGCGGGAGGCCCGCCTGGGGCCAACGTCCTGACTTTC.

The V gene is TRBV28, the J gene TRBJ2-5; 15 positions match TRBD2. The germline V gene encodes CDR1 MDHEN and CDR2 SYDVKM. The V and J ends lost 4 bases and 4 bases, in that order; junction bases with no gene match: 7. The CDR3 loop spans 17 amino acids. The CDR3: CASSSPGLAGGGETQYF. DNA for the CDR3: TGTGCCAGCAGTTCCCCGGGACTAGCGGGAGGAGGAGAGACCCAGTACTTC.

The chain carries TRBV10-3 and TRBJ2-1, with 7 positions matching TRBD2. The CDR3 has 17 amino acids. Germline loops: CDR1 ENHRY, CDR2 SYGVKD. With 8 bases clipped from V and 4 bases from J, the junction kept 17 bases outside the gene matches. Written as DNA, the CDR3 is TGTGCCATCTCATATAGCGGGCCCGCCGGAGTATACAATGAGCAGTTCTTC. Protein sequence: CAISYSGPAGVYNEQFF.

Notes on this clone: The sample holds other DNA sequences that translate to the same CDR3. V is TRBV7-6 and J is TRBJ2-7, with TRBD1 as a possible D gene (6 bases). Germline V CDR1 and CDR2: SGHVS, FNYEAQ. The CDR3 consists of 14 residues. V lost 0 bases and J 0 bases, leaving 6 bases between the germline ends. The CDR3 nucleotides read TGTGCCAGCAGCTTAGCGGGACACTCCTACGAGCAGTACTTC. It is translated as CASSLAGHSYEQYF.

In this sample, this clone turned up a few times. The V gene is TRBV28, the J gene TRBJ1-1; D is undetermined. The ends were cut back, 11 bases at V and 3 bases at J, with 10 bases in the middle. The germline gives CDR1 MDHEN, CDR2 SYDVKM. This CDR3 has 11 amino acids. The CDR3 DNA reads TGTGCCTGTGTACGGGACACTGAAGCTTTCTTT. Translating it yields CACVRDTEAFF.

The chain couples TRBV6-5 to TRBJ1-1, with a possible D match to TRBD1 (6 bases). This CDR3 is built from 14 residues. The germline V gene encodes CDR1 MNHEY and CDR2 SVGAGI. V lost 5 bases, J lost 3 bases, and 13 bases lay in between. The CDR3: CASSQWDIDTEAFF. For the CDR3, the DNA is TGTGCCAGCAGTCAATGGGACATCGACACTGAAGCTTTCTTT.

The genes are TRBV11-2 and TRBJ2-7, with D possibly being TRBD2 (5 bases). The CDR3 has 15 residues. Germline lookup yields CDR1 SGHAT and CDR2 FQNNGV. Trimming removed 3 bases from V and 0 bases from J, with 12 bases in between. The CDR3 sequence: CASSFLLAPSYEQYF. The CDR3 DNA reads TGTGCCAGCAGCTTCCTCCTAGCCCCCTCCTACGAGCAGTACTTC.

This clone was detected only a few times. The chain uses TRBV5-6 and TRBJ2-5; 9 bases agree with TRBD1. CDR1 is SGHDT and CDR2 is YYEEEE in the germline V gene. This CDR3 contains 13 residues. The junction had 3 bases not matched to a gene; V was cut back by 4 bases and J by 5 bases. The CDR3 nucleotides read TGTGCCAGCAGCAAAGACAGGGGGGAGACCCAGTACTTC. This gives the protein CASSKDRGETQYF.

As DNA, the CDR3 is TGTGCCAGCAGTCCCCTTCCCCCCTACGAGCAGTACTTC. Amino acids: CASSPLPPYEQYF. The chain combines TRBV28 with TRBJ2-7; D uncertain. The CDR3 runs to 13 residues. Per the germline V gene, CDR1 is MDHEN and CDR2 is SYDVKM. V lost 5 bases and J lost 2, with 10 bases in between.

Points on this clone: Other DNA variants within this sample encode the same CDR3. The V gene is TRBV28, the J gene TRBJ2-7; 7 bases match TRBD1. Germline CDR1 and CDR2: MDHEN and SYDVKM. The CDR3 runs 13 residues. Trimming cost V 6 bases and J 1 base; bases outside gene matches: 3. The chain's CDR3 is CASRTDRSYEQYF. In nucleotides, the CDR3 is TGTGCCAGCAGGACGGACAGGTCCTACGAGCAGTACTTC.